The clone carrying this TCR beta chain was counted only a few times. Its antigen is still unknown. The data belong to a study of T cells in Graves' hyperthyroidism and ophthalmopathy. Study-wide points: Expanded thyroid clonotypes (above 0.001) were mostly also found in blood.

Template material for amplifying TCR beta CDR3 regions consisted of RNA transcripts. The HTBI primer set was used in a first-round RT-PCR of the TCR CDR3. TCRdb re-called the multiplex PCR reads through MiXCR, storing one row per CDR3 protein. The table includes about 640,000 distinct CDR3 sequences, more than 20% detected once. It was 8 to 10 ml of fresh peripheral blood that supplied the PBMCs. The CDR3 is 15 residues long. Germline V gene data show CDR1 as SGHTA and CDR2 as FQGNSA. Deletions cut 5 bases from V and 4 bases from J, with 15 bases between. The source of this sequence is a man aged 25 to 40 with Graves' ophthalmopathy. The chain uses TRBV7-2 and TRBJ1-3, with unresolved D. The sequenced sample consisted of blood. In nucleotides, the CDR3 is TGTGCCAGCAGCCCCCCCATGGGAGTCGGAAACACCATATATTTT. Encoded protein: CASSPPMGVGNTIYF. The full variable domain, completed using reference TRBV7-2 and TRBJ1-3, is GAGVSQSPSNKVTEKGKDVELRCDPISGHTALYWYRQSLGQGLEFLIYFQGNSAPDKSGLPSDRFSAERTGGSVSTLTIQRTQQEDSAVYLCASSPPMGVGNTIYFGEGSWLTVV.